This T cell receptor (beta chain) was identified in a study of TIL therapy for anti-PD-1-resistant metastatic lung cancer. Overall study findings and caveats: Many TIL product clones were absent from baseline tumor, suggesting clonal contraction.

The immunoSEQ assay was v3. Repertoires were generated with immunoSEQ multiplex PCR, while TCRdb's copy carries only in-frame clones and drops some. The sample lists approximately 92,000 clones; roughly 65% were seen once. Specified time point: pre-treatment sample, taken before nivolumab and TIL therapy. The tumor samples were excised metastases, mostly pleural nodules or supraclavicular lymph nodes. The CDR3 is 13 amino acids. With 4 bases removed from V and 0 bases from J, the gap between germline ends came to 6 bases. Germline values: CDR1 SGHTA, CDR2 FQGNSA. On this clone: Its antigen is currently unknown.

The chain carries TRBV7-2 and TRBJ1-1; D gene uncertain. The receptor comes from a person between 25 and 80 years old with non-small cell lung cancer. Material: tumor tissue, obtained at baseline. CDR3 DNA sequence: TGTGCCAGCAGCTGGCAGTTGAACACTGAAGCTTTCTTT. Encoded protein: CASSWQLNTEAFF.